Shown below are 22 T cell receptor beta chains from a single sample sequenced in a study of cytomegalovirus exposure and HLA in healthy donors. The PCR used 60 Vbeta and 13 Jbeta primers. Libraries were prepared by immunoSEQ multiplex PCR; TCRdb keeps only in-frame clonotypes and omits some of them. The data contain about 120,000 clones, about three fifths of them singletons. Sequenced sample: PBMCs. Receptors were obtained from a woman in her thirties or forties in good health and CMV-seropositive.

The gene calls are TRBV10-3 and TRBJ1-5; 9 nucleotides match TRBD1. The CDR3 totals 14 residues. Unmatched junction bases numbered 2, after V lost 5 bases and J lost 3 bases. CDR1 and CDR2 from the germline V gene are ENHRY and SYGVKD. This CDR3 is CAISTGGHNQPQHF. Written as DNA, the CDR3 is TGTGCCATCAGTACAGGGGGCCACAATCAGCCCCAGCATTTT.

The rearrangement links TRBV27 to TRBJ1-2; D is unresolved. Germline lookup yields CDR1 MNHEY and CDR2 SMNVEV (reference sequence). Deletions cut 2 bases from V and 8 bases from J, with 15 bases between. The CDR3 spans 14 residues. The CDR3 coding sequence is TGTGCCAGCAGTTTACGCGGGGATTTATTCGGCTACACCTTC. This codes for CASSLRGDLFGYTF.

The chain employs TRBV5-1 and TRBJ2-3, with D perhaps matching TRBD2 (6 bases). The CDR3 consists of 15 residues. Germline V lookup: CDR1 SGHRS, CDR2 YFSETQ. Trimming shortened V by 0 bases and J by 2 bases, and 10 bases separated the two germline ends. This CDR3 is CASSLVLADTDTQYF. DNA for the CDR3: TGCGCCAGCAGCTTGGTGTTAGCGGACACAGATACGCAGTATTTT.

This clone was observed once. V and J are TRBV2 and TRBJ2-1, with TRBD2 matching over 11 bases. Per germline, CDR1 SNHLY and CDR2 FYNNEI. The length of the CDR3 is 15 residues. Trimming took 4 bases from V and 12 from J; bases not matched to a gene: 11. Written as DNA, the CDR3 is TGTGCCAGCAGTGGATCAATAGCGGGGGGGTCTATGCAGTTCTTC. Translated, it gives CASSGSIAGGSMQFF.

This clone was counted between two and nine times. The chain has TRBV5-6 and TRBJ1-2; TRBD1 aligns across 7 bases. Germline assignment: CDR1 SGHDT and CDR2 YYEEEE. CDR3 length equals 16 residues. Germline trimming cut 0 bases from V and 5 bases from J; bases unmatched to any gene: 10. The CDR3 is CASSLAQGTSSYGYTF. CDR3 sequence (DNA): TGTGCCAGCAGCTTGGCACAGGGGACCTCGTCGTATGGCTACACCTTC.

V gene TRBV4-2 combines with J gene TRBJ1-3; D unclear. Trimming left V 0 bases short and J 0 bases short, with 9 bases between. The CDR3 covers 16 residues. From germline, CDR1 is LGHNA and CDR2 YNFKEQ. CDR3 coding DNA: TGTGCCAGCAGCCAAGATGGAGACCGCTCTGGAAACACCATATATTTT. Translated, it gives CASSQDGDRSGNTIYF.

The gene calls are TRBV7-6 and TRBJ2-3; TRBD2 matches at 13 bases. Germline CDR1 SGHVS, CDR2 FNYEAQ. After removal of 4 bases from V and 3 bases from J, the junction contained 7 bases not matched to a gene. CDR3 length equals 17 residues. CDR3 in DNA: TGTGCCAGCAGCTCCGGGACTAGCGGGATCGTGACAGATACGCAGTATTTT. Protein product: CASSSGTSGIVTDTQYF.

This clone was recorded a few times. The chain has TRBV19 and TRBJ2-7; 11 bases agree with TRBD2. This CDR3 contains 14 residues. CDR1 and CDR2 (germline): LNHDA, SQIVND (reference sequence). Trimming took 6 bases from V and 5 from J; bases not matched to a gene: 6. This CDR3 reads CASRPTSGSDEQYF. The CDR3 bases are TGTGCCAGTAGACCCACTAGCGGGAGCGACGAGCAGTACTTC.

This clone has a handful of counts. The chain joins TRBV18 to TRBJ2-5; D is perhaps TRBD2 (5 bases). The CDR3 runs to 14 residues. V gave up 3 bases and J gave up 1 base, with 9 bases separating them. Germline values: CDR1 KGHSH, CDR2 LQKENI. In nucleotides, the CDR3 is TGTGCCAGCTCACCGGCAAGCGGCCAAGAGACCCAGTACTTC. Translation gives CASSPASGQETQYF.

This clone showed up just a few times. This chain joins TRBV27 and TRBJ2-7; 13 bases fit TRBD2. Germline V gene data show CDR1 as MNHEY and CDR2 as SMNVEV (reference sequence). The CDR3 is made up of 16 amino acids. After removal of 0 bases from V and 2 bases from J, the junction contained 1 base not matched to a gene. CDR3 residues: CASSLSLAGGTYEQYF. The DNA of the CDR3 is TGTGCCAGCAGTTTATCACTAGCGGGAGGGACCTACGAGCAGTACTTC.

The chain is built from TRBV27 and TRBJ1-2, with TRBD1 matching over 9 bases. This CDR3 is built from 14 residues. Germline CDR1 is MNHEY and CDR2 is SMNVEV (reference sequence). Trimming at V came to 5 bases and at J to 5 bases, leaving 6 bases not matched to a gene. DNA of the CDR3: TGTGCCAGCAGTGTTCGACAGGGGGGATATGGCTACACCTTC. Its translation: CASSVRQGGYGYTF.

The chain carries TRBV5-4 and TRBJ2-3; 8 bases are a match to TRBD2. Germline CDR1 SGHNT, CDR2 YYREEE (reference sequence). The length of the CDR3 is 16 residues. The trim removed 2 bases at V and 5 bases at J, leaving 10 bases unmatched. The CDR3 spells CASSFPSGGAVDTQYF. The CDR3, as DNA: TGTGCCAGCAGCTTCCCTTCCGGGGGGGCCGTAGATACGCAGTATTTT.

This chain uses TRBV15 with TRBJ2-5; perhaps TRBD1 as D (6 bases). This CDR3 has 12 residues. Germline CDR1 reads LNHNV; CDR2 reads YYDKDF (reference sequence). V shed 5 bases and J shed 9 bases, with 13 bases lying between them. The CDR3: CATSRRGEAQYF. The CDR3 nucleotides read TGTGCCACCAGCCGCAGGGGTGAAGCCCAGTACTTC.

V usage is TRBV19 and J usage is TRBJ1-1; D is possibly TRBD1 (5 bases). Trimming pared 5 bases from V and 1 base from J, leaving 14 bases between. CDR3 size: 15 residues. The germline CDR1 and CDR2 sequences are LNHDA and SQIVND (reference sequence). CDR3: CASSLTWGANTEAFF. Written as DNA, the CDR3 is TGTGCCAGTAGTTTAACTTGGGGCGCGAACACTGAAGCTTTCTTT.

The table lists this clone with a count of one. V and J are TRBV7-2 and TRBJ2-7, with a weak D call TRBD2 (5 bases). The CDR3 is made up of 14 amino acids. CDR1 is SGHTA, CDR2 FQGNSA, per germline. Trimming left V 5 bases short and J 3 bases short, with 14 bases between. CDR3 loop: CASSRARADYEQYF. The CDR3 DNA reads TGTGCCAGCAGCCGTGCGAGGGCGGACTACGAGCAGTACTTC.

This clone was recorded only once. V and J are TRBV27 and TRBJ2-1; 14 bases are shared with TRBD2. With V trimmed by 7 bases and J by 5 bases, 7 bases remained unmatched. The CDR3 extends over 16 amino acids. Germline CDR1 is MNHEY and CDR2 is SMNVEV (reference sequence). CDR3 nucleotides: TGTGCCAGCATGGGCGGGACTAGCGGGAGAGACAATGAGCAGTTCTTC. This gives the protein CASMGGTSGRDNEQFF.

This clone was detected once. The chain employs TRBV19 and TRBJ2-2; 9 positions agree with TRBD1. The CDR3 consists of 15 residues. From germline, CDR1 is LNHDA and CDR2 SQIVND (reference sequence). The V gene end was trimmed by 6 bases and the J gene end by 1 base; junction bases not matched to a gene: 3. The CDR3 coding sequence is TGTGCCAGTAGGCCGACAGGGGGGAACACCGGGGAGCTGTTTTTT. Protein product: CASRPTGGNTGELFF.

V and J are TRBV6-4 and TRBJ1-1; 11 nucleotides agree with TRBD1. Germline CDR1 is MRHNA and CDR2 is SNTAGT. With V trimmed by 7 bases and J by 1 base, 20 bases remained unmatched. The CDR3 is 20 residues long. This chain's CDR3 is CASTSEDRGRRQGRNTEAFF. The CDR3, as DNA: TGTGCCAGCACCAGTGAGGACAGGGGGCGTCGTCAGGGAAGGAACACTGAAGCTTTCTTT.

This clone was observed once. The rearrangement uses TRBV5-6 and TRBJ1-2; TRBD1 agrees at 10 bases. The CDR3 runs to 15 residues. Germline trimming cut 4 bases from V and 2 bases from J; bases unmatched to any gene: 5. Germline CDR1 SGHDT, CDR2 YYEEEE. The DNA of the CDR3 is TGTGCCAGCAGCCTGCGGGGACAGGGGAACTATGGCTACACCTTC. Its translation: CASSLRGQGNYGYTF.

This clone was detected only a few times. This chain joins TRBV15 and TRBJ1-2; 8 nucleotides match TRBD1. Unmatched junction bases numbered 13, after V lost 3 bases and J lost 7 bases. This CDR3 comprises 16 residues. Germline loops: CDR1 LNHNV, CDR2 YYDKDF (reference sequence). The CDR3 loop reads CATSSDGQGMGAGYTF. DNA for the CDR3: TGTGCCACCAGCAGCGATGGACAGGGAATGGGGGCTGGCTACACCTTC.

The chain couples TRBV5-4 to TRBJ2-7; the match to TRBD2 covers 15 bases. The J segment lost 7 bases and the V segment lost 3 bases, leaving 8 bases of the junction unmatched. The CDR3 is made up of 16 amino acids. CDR1 SGHNT and CDR2 YYREEE come from the germline V gene (reference sequence). The CDR3 DNA sequence: TGTGCCAGCAGCTCCGGGGGGACTAGCGGGAGGCAAGAGCAGTACTTC. It translates to CASSSGGTSGRQEQYF. Full variable domain (rest looked up from reference TRBV5-4 and TRBJ2-7): ETGVTQSPTHLIKTRGQQVTLRCSSQSGHNTVSWYQQALGQGPQFIFQYYREEENGRGNFPPRFSGLQFPNYSSELNVNALELDDSALYLCASSSGGTSGRQEQYFGPGTRLTVT.

This sequence joins TRBV5-8 and TRBJ1-3, with 8 bases matching TRBD1. The CDR3 has 15 amino acids. Germline loops: CDR1 SGHTS, CDR2 YDEGEE. The trim removed 1 base at V and 2 bases at J, leaving 2 bases unmatched. CDR3 residues: CASSLRGQAGNTIYF. CDR3 nucleotides: TGTGCCAGCAGCTTGCGGGGACAGGCTGGAAACACCATATATTTT.